The present T cell receptor (beta chain) was sequenced within a study of control samples from healthy donors and cancer patients. Clones were read by immunoSEQ multiplex PCR, and TCRdb kept only the in-frame ones, dropping some. The profile shows hundreds of thousands of clones, about four fifths of them singletons. V gave up 4 bases and J gave up 3 bases; unmatched junction bases: 8. In germline, CDR1 is LGHDT, CDR2 YNNKEL (reference sequence). This CDR3 region has 15 residues. This chain joins TRBV3-1 (or the pseudogene TRBV3-2) and TRBJ2-7; 8 bases are shared with TRBD1. The clonotype originates from a woman between 55 and 75 years old with lung cancer. The source material was PBMCs. CDR3 DNA: TGTGCCAGCAGCCCGTGGGGACAGGCAGACTACGAGCAGTACTTC. Protein: CASSPWGQADYEQYF.